What follows are 9 T cell receptor beta chains derived from one specimen sequenced in a study of T cells after yellow fever vaccination. Using its own MiXCR run on the 5' RACE reads, TCRdb lists one record per CDR3 protein. The sample has about 580,000 distinct CDR3 sequences, around 16% seen once; the top ten hold approximately 15%. The material sequenced was PBMCs, taken more than 4 days after the first yellow fever vaccination. The receptors here all came from a man between 18 and 29 years old who received the YFV17D yellow fever vaccine.

A few counts support this clonotype. CDR3 DNA sequence: TGTGCCAGCACCGGGACAGGGGCCCATGAGCAGTTCTTC. It translates to CASTGTGAHEQFF. This chain joins TRBV12-3 or TRBV12-4 and TRBJ2-1; 10 nucleotides align to TRBD1. V gave up 7 bases and J gave up 8 bases; unmatched junction bases: 5. The CDR3 is 13 amino acids.

On this clonotype: This may come from a read error, since a much larger clone is one base off. The missing conserved phenylalanine or tryptophan at the end of this CDR3 makes a read error likely. This chain uses TRBV4-3 with TRBJ2-1; possible D gene TRBD2, 5 bases. Trimming removed 1 base from V and 5 bases from J, with 6 bases in between. The germline V gene encodes CDR1 LGHNA and CDR2 YSLEER. The CDR3 is 13 amino acids. The CDR3: CASSQGTDNEQFS. For the CDR3, the DNA is TGCGCCAGCAGCCAAGGGACTGACAATGAGCAGTTCTCC.

This chain joins TRBV9 and TRBJ1-1; no firm D call. The germline CDR1 and CDR2 sequences are SGDLS and YYNGEE. The CDR3 sequence is 15 residues long. V dropped 2 bases and J dropped 2 bases, with 13 bases sitting between them. CDR3 bases: TGTGCCAGCAGCGTTTGGGGAGGAAAAAACACTGAAGCTTTCTTT. This encodes CASSVWGGKNTEAFF.

This clonotype has a count of ten or more. The chain has TRBV5-4 and TRBJ2-7; either TRBD1 or TRBD2 may fit D (6 bases each). CDR3 size: 16 residues. V was clipped by 4 bases and J by 4 bases, with 21 bases between them. Germline V CDR1 and CDR2: SGHNT, YYREEE (reference sequence). CDR3: CASSPAHRVGGYEQYF. The DNA for the CDR3 is TGTGCCAGCAGCCCGGCCCACAGGGTGGGAGGTTACGAGCAGTACTTC.

The rearrangement joins TRBV7-2 to TRBJ1-5, with D uncertain. Germline V lookup: CDR1 SGHTA, CDR2 FQGNSA. The CDR3 totals 13 residues. Trimming removed 5 bases from V and 3 bases from J, with 8 bases in between. The CDR3 DNA reads TGTGCCAGCAGCCCCTGGACCAATCAGCCCCAGCATTTT. Translating it yields CASSPWTNQPQHF.

At least ten counts were recorded for this clonotype. The chain combines TRBV12-3 or TRBV12-4 with TRBJ2-7; TRBD1 matches 10 bases. The CDR3 spans 14 residues. The J segment lost 1 base and the V segment lost 5 bases, leaving 2 bases of the junction unmatched. The CDR3 is CASSPDRGSYEQYF. CDR3 in DNA: TGTGCCAGCAGTCCGGACAGGGGGTCCTACGAGCAGTACTTC.

The sample holds a few counts of this clonotype. The rearrangement uses TRBV19 and TRBJ1-6; D is unresolved. V was clipped by 5 bases and J by 10 bases, with 18 bases between them. From germline, CDR1 is LNHDA and CDR2 SQIVND (reference sequence). This CDR3 spans 15 amino acids. The CDR3 sequence is CASSREVGRRSPLHF. As DNA, the CDR3 is TGTGCCAGTAGTCGAGAAGTAGGACGGAGATCACCCCTCCACTTT.

This clonotype was counted a few times. The chain employs TRBV5-1 and TRBJ1-2; 11 bases align to TRBD1. Germline CDR1 and CDR2: SGHRS and YFSETQ. V lost 3 bases and J lost 3; bases outside the gene matches: 1. The CDR3 has 14 residues. The CDR3 region is CASSWTGGDYGYTF. In nucleotides, the CDR3 is TGCGCCAGCAGCTGGACAGGGGGCGACTATGGCTACACCTTC.

This sequence joins TRBV20-1 and TRBJ1-1, with a tentative D call TRBD1 (5 bases). Between the trimmed V and J ends, which lost 3 bases and 0 bases, there was a span of 8 bases. Germline lookup yields CDR1 DFQATT and CDR2 SNEGSKA (reference sequence). This CDR3 is built from 13 residues. The chain's CDR3 is CSASPDMNTEAFF. The CDR3 bases are TGCAGTGCTAGCCCGGACATGAACACTGAAGCTTTCTTT.